Following are 12 T cell receptor beta chains from one sample sequenced in a study of cytotoxic CD8 clonotypes in ibrutinib-treated CLL (dated by TCRdb to the early 2020s). Receptor libraries were prepared by the immunoSEQ multiplex PCR assay. The table comes from immuneACCESS by way of TCRdb, which keeps in-frame sequences with V and J called. Part of the clones is missing from these tables; in studies checked, under half for an unresolved V gene and the rest for unknown reasons. The sample contains under 150,000 clones, 84% of them found a single time. Of the sample, 2.5% to 3.5% falls within the top ten clones. Reading the label with the study, this specimen's time point is: approximately 2 years on ibrutinib. Sequenced here: PBMCs, sampled after 24 months of ibrutinib treatment. The source is a human donor with chronic lymphocytic leukemia.

The chain has TRBV28 and TRBJ2-7; TRBD1 matches 9 bases. With 4 bases clipped from V and 1 base from J, the junction kept 5 bases outside the gene matches. From germline, CDR1 is MDHEN and CDR2 SYDVKM. This CDR3 spans 15 amino acids. The CDR3 nucleotides read TGTGCCAGCAGTTGGGCCGGGACAGGGTCCTACGAGCAGTACTTC. This gives the protein CASSWAGTGSYEQYF. Using reference TRBV28 and TRBJ2-7 for the parts outside the CDR3, the full variable domain is DVKVTQSSRYLVKRTGEKVFLECVQDMDHENMFWYRQDPGLGLRLIYFSYDVKMKEKGDIPEGYSVSREKKERFSLILESASTNQTSMYLCASSWAGTGSYEQYFGPGTRLTVT.

V gene TRBV7-6 combines with J gene TRBJ1-2; no clear D. Germline values: CDR1 SGHVS, CDR2 FNYEAQ. V lost 1 base and J lost 2, with 11 bases in between. CDR3 length equals 15 residues. The CDR3 is CASSLGGLLNYGYTF. The CDR3 DNA is TGTGCCAGCAGCTTAGGAGGACTCCTGAACTATGGCTACACCTTC. Complete variable domain (other parts from reference TRBV7-6 and TRBJ1-2): GAGVSQSPRYKVTKRGQDVALRCDPISGHVSLYWYRQALGQGPEFLTYFNYEAQQDKSGLPNDRFSAERPEGSISTLTIQRTEQRDSAMYRCASSLGGLLNYGYTFGSGTRLTVV.

The V gene is TRBV11-2, the J gene TRBJ1-3; D is perhaps TRBD1 (5 bases). V lost 2 bases and J lost 1, with 9 bases in between. The germline CDR1 and CDR2 sequences are SGHAT and FQNNGV. The CDR3 runs to 15 residues. CDR3 nucleotides: TGTGCCAGCAGCTTAAGTTCAGGGTCTGGAAACACCATATATTTT. Translation: CASSLSSGSGNTIYF.

The chain employs TRBV11-3 and TRBJ2-1, with TRBD2 matching 11 bases. CDR3 length: 15 residues. Per germline, CDR1 SGHNT and CDR2 YENEEA. Losses at the gene ends were 5 bases for V and 7 bases for J; bases not matched to a gene: 7. DNA of the CDR3: TGTGCCAGCAGCCGCCTAGCGGGGGGAAGTAATGAGCAGTTCTTC. It specifies CASSRLAGGSNEQFF.

The CDR3 reads CASSLSGRNYEQYF. The CDR3 nucleotides read TGCGCCAGCAGCTTATCGGGACGGAACTACGAGCAGTACTTC. This chain uses TRBV5-1 with TRBJ2-7; perhaps D is TRBD1 or TRBD2 (5 bases each). Trimming stripped 2 bases from V and 3 bases from J, with 12 bases between. CDR3 length: 14 amino acids. Germline CDR1 reads SGHRS; CDR2 reads YFSETQ.

The CDR3 DNA reads TGTGCCAGCAGCTGGGACAGGGGTACAGATACGCAGTATTTT. This sequence encodes CASSWDRGTDTQYF. V and J are TRBV5-4 and TRBJ2-3; the match to TRBD1 covers 10 bases. The trim removed 3 bases at V and 3 bases at J, leaving 1 base unmatched. From germline, CDR1 is SGHNT and CDR2 YYREEE (reference sequence). The CDR3 extends over 14 amino acids.

This rearrangement joins TRBV6-1 to TRBJ1-4; D gene ambiguous. The germline gives CDR1 MNHNS, CDR2 SASEGT. The V and J ends lost 4 bases and 8 bases respectively, with 5 bases between them. This CDR3 has 11 amino acids. The CDR3 protein is CASSVSEKLFF. The CDR3 region has the DNA TGTGCCAGCAGTGTGTCGGAAAAACTGTTTTTT.

V and J are TRBV5-4 and TRBJ2-1, with D tentatively TRBD2 (5 bases). This CDR3 comprises 13 residues. The germline gives CDR1 SGHNT, CDR2 YYREEE (reference sequence). V was shortened by 0 bases and J by 8 bases, with 9 bases between the two germline ends. DNA for the CDR3: TGTGCCAGCAGCTTGGGCCTGGAGGATGAGCAGTTCTTC. Protein: CASSLGLEDEQFF.

J is TRBJ1-4 and V is TRBV19; perhaps TRBD1 as D (5 bases). V was trimmed by 10 bases and J by 7 bases, leaving 19 bases between them. Germline V gene sequence: CDR1 LNHDA, CDR2 SQIVND (reference sequence). The CDR3 is 14 residues long. The CDR3: CATNKGPGGEKLFF. The CDR3 DNA reads TGTGCCACCAACAAGGGACCGGGGGGTGAAAAACTGTTTTTT.

This rearrangement joins TRBV18 to TRBJ2-1; a possible D gene is TRBD1 (5 bases). Trimming removed 3 bases from V and 4 bases from J, with 16 bases in between. The CDR3 consists of 16 residues. Germline CDR1 is KGHSH and CDR2 is LQKENI. Here the CDR3 reads CASSPPAGRQYNEQFF. CDR3 DNA: TGTGCCAGCTCACCCCCGGCAGGGCGACAGTACAATGAGCAGTTCTTC.

The chain carries TRBV27 and TRBJ1-2; TRBD1 matches 11 bases. The CDR3 has 15 amino acids. The J segment lost 2 bases and the V segment lost 5 bases, leaving 4 bases of the junction unmatched. In germline, CDR1 is MNHEY, CDR2 SMNVEV (reference sequence). This CDR3 is CASSTRTGGNYGYTF. The DNA for the CDR3 is TGTGCCAGCAGTACGAGGACAGGGGGCAACTATGGCTACACCTTC.

The chain carries TRBV5-1 and TRBJ2-5, with TRBD1 matching 9 bases. Germline lookup yields CDR1 SGHRS and CDR2 YFSETQ. This CDR3 contains 15 residues. V lost 1 base to trimming and J lost 1 base; unmatched junction nucleotides: 2. This CDR3 reads CASSLTGGSQETQYF. CDR3 coding DNA: TGCGCCAGCAGCTTGACAGGGGGCTCCCAAGAGACCCAGTACTTC.